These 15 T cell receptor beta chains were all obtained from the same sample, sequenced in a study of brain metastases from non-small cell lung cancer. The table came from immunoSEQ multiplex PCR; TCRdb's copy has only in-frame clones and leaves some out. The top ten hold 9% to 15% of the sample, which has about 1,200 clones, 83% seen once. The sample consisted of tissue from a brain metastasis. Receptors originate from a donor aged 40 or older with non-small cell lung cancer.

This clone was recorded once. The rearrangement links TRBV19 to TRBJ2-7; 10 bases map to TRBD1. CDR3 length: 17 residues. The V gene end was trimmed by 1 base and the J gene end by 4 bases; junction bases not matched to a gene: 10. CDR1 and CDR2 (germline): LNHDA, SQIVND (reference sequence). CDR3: CASSIGAGTGDQYEQYF. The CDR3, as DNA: TGTGCCAGTAGTATAGGTGCCGGGACAGGGGATCAATACGAGCAGTACTTC.

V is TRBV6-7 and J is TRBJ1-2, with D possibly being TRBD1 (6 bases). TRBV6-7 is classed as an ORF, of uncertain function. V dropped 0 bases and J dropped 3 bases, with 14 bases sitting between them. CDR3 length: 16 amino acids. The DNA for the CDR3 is TGTGCCAGCAGTTACTCTAGGGGGGGCGAGGACTATGGCTACACCTTC. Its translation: CASSYSRGGEDYGYTF.

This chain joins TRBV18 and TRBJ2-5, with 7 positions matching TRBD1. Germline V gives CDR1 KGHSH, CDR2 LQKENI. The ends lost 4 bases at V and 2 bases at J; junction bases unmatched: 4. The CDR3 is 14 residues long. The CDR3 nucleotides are TGTGCCAGCTCACAAAGGGACAGTCAAGAGACCCAGTACTTC. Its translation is CASSQRDSQETQYF.

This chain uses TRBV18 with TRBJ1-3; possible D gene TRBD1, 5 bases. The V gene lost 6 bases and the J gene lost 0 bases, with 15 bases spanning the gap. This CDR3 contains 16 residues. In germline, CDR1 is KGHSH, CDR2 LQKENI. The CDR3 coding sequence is TGTGCCAGCTCGGCGGGGTCTAGGGGCTCTGGAAACACCATATATTTT. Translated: CASSAGSRGSGNTIYF.

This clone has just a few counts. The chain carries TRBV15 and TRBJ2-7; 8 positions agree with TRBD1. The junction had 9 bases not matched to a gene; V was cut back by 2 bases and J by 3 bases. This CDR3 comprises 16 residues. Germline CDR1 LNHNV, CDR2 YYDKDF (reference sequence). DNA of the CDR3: TGTGCCACCAGCAGAACAGACAGGGGAGGCTACTACGAGCAGTACTTC. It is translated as CATSRTDRGGYYEQYF.

The CDR3 loop is CAIRTQGVNTEAFF. CDR3 coding DNA: TGTGCCATCAGGACACAGGGAGTGAACACTGAAGCTTTCTTT. The rearrangement links TRBV10-3 to TRBJ1-1; D is perhaps TRBD1 (6 bases). Trimming shortened V by 6 bases and J by 0 bases, and 11 bases separated the two germline ends. CDR3 length: 14 residues. The V gene's germline CDR1 is ENHRY and CDR2 SYGVKD.

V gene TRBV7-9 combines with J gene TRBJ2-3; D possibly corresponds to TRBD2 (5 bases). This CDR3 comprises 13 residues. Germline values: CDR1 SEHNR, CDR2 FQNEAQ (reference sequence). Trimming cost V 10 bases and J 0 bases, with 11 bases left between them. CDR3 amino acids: CAMDLTSTDTQYF. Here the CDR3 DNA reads TGTGCCATGGACTTAACTAGCACAGATACGCAGTATTTT.

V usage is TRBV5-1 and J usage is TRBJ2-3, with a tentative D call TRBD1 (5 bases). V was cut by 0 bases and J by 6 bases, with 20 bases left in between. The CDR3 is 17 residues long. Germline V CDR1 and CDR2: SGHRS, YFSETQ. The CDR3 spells CASSLAPGRTKGDTQYF. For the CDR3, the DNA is TGCGCCAGCAGCTTGGCGCCCGGACGTACTAAGGGGGATACGCAGTATTTT.

This CDR3 is CASSVDGAGNQPQHF. In nucleotides, the CDR3 is TGTGCCAGCAGCGTAGATGGGGCGGGCAATCAGCCCCAGCATTTT. The chain joins TRBV9 to TRBJ1-5, with D possibly TRBD1 on 5 matching bases. Trimming pared 0 bases from V and 2 bases from J, leaving 9 bases between. Germline CDR1 and CDR2: SGDLS and YYNGEE. The CDR3 length is 15 residues.

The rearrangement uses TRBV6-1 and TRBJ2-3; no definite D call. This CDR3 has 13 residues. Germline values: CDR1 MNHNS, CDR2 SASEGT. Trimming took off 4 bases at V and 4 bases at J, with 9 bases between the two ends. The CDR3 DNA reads TGTGCCAGCAGTGCAAGAGGCCCAGATACGCAGTATTTT. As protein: CASSARGPDTQYF.

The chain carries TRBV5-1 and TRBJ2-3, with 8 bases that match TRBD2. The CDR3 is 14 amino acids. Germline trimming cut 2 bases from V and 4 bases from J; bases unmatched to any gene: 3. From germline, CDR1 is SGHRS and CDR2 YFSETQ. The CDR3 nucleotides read TGCGCCAGCAGCTTAGCGGGGGAATCAGATACGCAGTATTTT. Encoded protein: CASSLAGESDTQYF.

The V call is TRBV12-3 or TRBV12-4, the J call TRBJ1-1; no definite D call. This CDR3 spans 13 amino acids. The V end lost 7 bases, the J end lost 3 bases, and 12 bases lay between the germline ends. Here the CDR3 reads CASTKGRDTEAFF. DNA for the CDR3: TGTGCCAGCACTAAAGGACGGGACACTGAAGCTTTCTTT.

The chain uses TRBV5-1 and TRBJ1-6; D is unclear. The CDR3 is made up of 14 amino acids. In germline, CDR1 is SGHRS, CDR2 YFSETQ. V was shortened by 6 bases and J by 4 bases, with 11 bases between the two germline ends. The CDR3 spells CASTPEGYNSPLHF. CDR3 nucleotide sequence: TGCGCCAGCACCCCCGAGGGATATAATTCACCCCTCCACTTT.

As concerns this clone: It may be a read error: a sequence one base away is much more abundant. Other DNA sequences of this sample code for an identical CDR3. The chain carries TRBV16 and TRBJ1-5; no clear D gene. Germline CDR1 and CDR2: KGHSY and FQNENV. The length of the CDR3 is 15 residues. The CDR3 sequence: CASSQSYSRNQPQHF. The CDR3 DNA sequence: TGTGCCAGCAGCCAATCGTACAGCAGGAATCAACCCCAGCATTTT.

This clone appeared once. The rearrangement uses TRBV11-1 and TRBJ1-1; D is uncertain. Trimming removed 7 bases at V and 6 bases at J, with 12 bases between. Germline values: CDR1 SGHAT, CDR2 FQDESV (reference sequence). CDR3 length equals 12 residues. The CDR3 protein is CASKGPRPEAFF. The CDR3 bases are TGTGCCAGCAAAGGGCCTCGTCCTGAAGCTTTCTTT.